This record looks at one T cell receptor beta chain sequence and its context. The sample is drawn from a study of blood T cell repertoires in COVID-19. The overall study: Samples representing acute and convalescent COVID-19 were sourced from the United States, Italy and Spain.

Sequencing was performed with immunoSEQ multiplex PCR; in TCRdb, only in-frame clones are kept and a portion is missing. The sample gives about 210,000 clones, 75% to 90% of which show up once; about 5% is in the top ten. This CDR3 region has 14 residues. CDR1 is SQVTM, CDR2 ANQGSEA, per germline. Trimming removed 8 bases from V and 0 bases from J, with 15 bases in between. Sequencing was performed on peripheral blood. This receptor was taken from a woman aged 40 to 50 with acute or convalescent COVID-19. The rearrangement uses TRBV29-1 and TRBJ2-3, with TRBD1 as a possible D gene (5 bases). The CDR3 sequence is CSTDIPWSTDTQYF. CDR3 sequence (DNA): TGCAGCACGGACATCCCGTGGAGCACAGATACGCAGTATTTT.